This TCR beta chain was identified during a study of cytomegalovirus exposure and HLA in healthy donors. A remark on this clone: Distinct nucleotide sequences in the sample also encode this CDR3.

The PCR used 60 Vbeta and 13 Jbeta primers. Here immunoSEQ multiplex PCR was the method, and the copy in TCRdb shows in-frame clones only, minus some. The data contain 200,000 to 250,000 clones, about 82% of them singletons. The ends were cut back, 4 bases at V and 4 bases at J, with 10 bases in the middle. This CDR3 spans 13 amino acids. Germline loops: CDR1 MNHEY, CDR2 SMNVEV (reference sequence). The V call is TRBV27, the J call TRBJ1-2, with D possibly matching TRBD1 (6 bases). Sample: PBMCs. The sequence was collected from a man aged 25-40 years in good health and CMV-seronegative. The CDR3 reads CASSSGQLYGYTF. CDR3 nucleotide sequence: TGTGCCAGCAGTTCCGGACAGCTCTATGGCTACACCTTC.